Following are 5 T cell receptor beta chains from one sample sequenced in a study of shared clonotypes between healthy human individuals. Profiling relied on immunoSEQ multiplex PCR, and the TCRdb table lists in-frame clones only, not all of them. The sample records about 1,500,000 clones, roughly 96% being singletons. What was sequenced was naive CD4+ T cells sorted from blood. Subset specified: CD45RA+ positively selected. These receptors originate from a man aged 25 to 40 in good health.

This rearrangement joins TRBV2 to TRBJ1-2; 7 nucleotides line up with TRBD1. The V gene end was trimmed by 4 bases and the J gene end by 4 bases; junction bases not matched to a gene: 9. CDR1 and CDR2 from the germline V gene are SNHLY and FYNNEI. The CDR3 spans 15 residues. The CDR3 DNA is TGTGCCAGCAGTGTTATAGGACAGGCGGGCTATGGCTACACCTTC. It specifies CASSVIGQAGYGYTF.

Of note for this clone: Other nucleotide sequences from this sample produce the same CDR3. CDR3 DNA: TGCAGTGCCACAGGGGACACTGAAGCTTTCTTT. Amino acid sequence: CSATGDTEAFF. The V gene is TRBV20-1, the J gene TRBJ1-1; 7 nucleotides align to TRBD1. Germline loops: CDR1 DFQATT, CDR2 SNEGSKA (reference sequence). V was pared by 6 bases and J by 3 bases, with 1 base of the junction left unmatched. CDR3 length equals 11 residues.

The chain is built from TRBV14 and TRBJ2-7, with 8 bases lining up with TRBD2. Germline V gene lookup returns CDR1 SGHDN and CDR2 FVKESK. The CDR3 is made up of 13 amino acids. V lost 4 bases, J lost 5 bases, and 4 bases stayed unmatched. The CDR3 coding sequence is TGTGCCAGCAGCCTAGCGGGATCCCACGAGCAGTACTTC. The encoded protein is CASSLAGSHEQYF.

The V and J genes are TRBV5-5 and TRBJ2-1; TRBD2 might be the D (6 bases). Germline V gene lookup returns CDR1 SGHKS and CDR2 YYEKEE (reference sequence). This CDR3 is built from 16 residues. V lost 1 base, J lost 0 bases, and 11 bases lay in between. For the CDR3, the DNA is TGTGCCAGCAGCTTGATCCCCGGGAGCTCCTACAATGAGCAGTTCTTC. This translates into CASSLIPGSSYNEQFF. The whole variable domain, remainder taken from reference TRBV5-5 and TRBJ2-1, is DAGVTQSPTHLIKTRGQQVTLRCSPISGHKSVSWYQQVLGQGPQFIFQYYEKEERGRGNFPDRFSARQFPNYSSELNVNALLLGDSALYLCASSLIPGSSYNEQFFGPGTRLTVL.

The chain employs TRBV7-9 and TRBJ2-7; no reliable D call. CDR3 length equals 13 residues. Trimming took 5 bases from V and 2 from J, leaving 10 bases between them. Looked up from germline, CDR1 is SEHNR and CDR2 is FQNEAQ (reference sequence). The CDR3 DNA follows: TGTGCCAGCAGCGTCGACCAACCCTACGAGCAGTACTTC. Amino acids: CASSVDQPYEQYF.